The rows below give T cell receptor beta chains drawn from one sample of a study of T cell repertoires in cytomegalovirus infection. TCRdb ran MiXCR on the reads and lists one entry per CDR3 protein. Of a few hundred thousand distinct CDR3 sequences in the sample, roughly 10% were seen once. Sequences were obtained from PBMCs. These receptors were taken from a human donor in good health (CMV status not recorded). Some clones in this sample may be carry-over from other donors' samples. Each CDR3 is given with its conserved first and last residue. A D gene is named only where the DNA matches it firmly. Rows may omit the clone size; those that give it use once, few, many or a size class.

many	TRBJ2-1	TRBV7-2	NA	TGTGCCAGCAGCTTAGCGGGAGTCGTTGATGAGCAGTTCTTC	CASSLAGVVDEQFF
few	TRBJ1-4	TRBV6-1	NA	TGTGCCAGCAGCCCGGACCCACTTCGGGCTAATGAAAAACTGTTTTTT	CASSPDPLRANEKLFF
many	TRBJ2-7	TRBV7-2	NA	TGTGCCAGCAGCCCAAGGGAGAGCCCAGACGAGCAGTACTTC	CASSPRESPDEQYF
NA	TRBJ2-7	TRBV7-2	TRBD1	TGTGCCAGCAGGTTGACAGGGACCTCCTACGAGCAGTACTTC	CASRLTGTSYEQYF
many	TRBJ2-7	TRBV12-3/TRBV12-4	NA	TGTGCCAGCAGTTTTCCCCCAGGGTTCGTTTTCTACGAGCAGTACTTC	CASSFPPGFVFYEQYF
NA	TRBJ2-3	TRBV7-2	TRBD1	TGTGCCAGCAGCATAGCCGGGACAGGGGGAGATACGCAGTATTTT	CASSIAGTGGDTQYF
few	TRBJ2-5	TRBV7-9	TRBD2	TGTGCCAGCAGCTCTACGGGGGGGGCAGGAGAGACCCAGTACTTC	CASSSTGGAGETQYF
NA	TRBJ2-3	TRBV6-2/TRBV6-3	NA	TGTGCCACCCAGGAGAGATCTAGCACAGATACGCAGTATTTT	CATQERSSTDTQYF
NA	TRBJ2-3	TRBV20-1	NA	TGCAGTGCTAGAGATCCCAGACAGGCGACCCACACAGATACGCAGTATTTT	CSARDPRQATHTDTQYF
NA	TRBJ1-1	TRBV20-1	TRBD1	TGCAGTGCTAGACAACCGGGACAGGTGGACACTGAAGCTTTCTTT	CSARQPGQVDTEAFF